This T cell receptor beta chain was observed in a study of T cell repertoires in cytomegalovirus infection. For the study at large: The authors relied on CMV epitopes, both recently identified HLA-C-restricted and well-studied HLA-B-restricted. Public signatures in TCR beta pointed to CMV infection and matching HLA type.

The germline V gene encodes CDR1 MNHEY and CDR2 SMNVEV (reference sequence). The V end was cut by 0 bases, the J end by 4 bases, with 9 bases between. The CDR3 sequence is 14 residues long. This clonotype was found a few times. Its matching antigen is unknown. TCRdb recomputed calls from the reads with MiXCR, one row per CDR3 protein. The sample consists of under 95,000 distinct CDR3 sequences, roughly 44% of them appearing once. Study-wide findings and caveats: Ex vivo, HLA-C-restricted CMV-specific TCR beta clonotypes prevailed over the rest of the response. The study identified carriers of CMV plus the relevant HLA from cumulative public TCR beta family frequency.

The gene calls are TRBV27 and TRBJ1-2, with D uncertain. Material: CD8+ T cells from cultured PBMCs, obtained from culture after CMV antigen stimulation. The receptor's source is a human donor in good health (CMV status not recorded). Some clones in this sample may be carry-over from other donors' samples. The CDR3 DNA reads TGTGCCAGCAGTTTATCTCGGGGTAGCTATGGCTACACCTTC. It yields the protein CASSLSRGSYGYTF.